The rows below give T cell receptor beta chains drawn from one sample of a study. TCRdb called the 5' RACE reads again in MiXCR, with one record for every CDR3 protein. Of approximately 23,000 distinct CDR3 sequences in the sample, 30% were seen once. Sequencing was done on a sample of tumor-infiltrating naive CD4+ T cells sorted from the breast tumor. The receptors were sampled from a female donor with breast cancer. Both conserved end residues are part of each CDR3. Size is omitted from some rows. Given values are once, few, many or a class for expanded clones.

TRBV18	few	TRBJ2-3	CASSLGLAGPDTQYF
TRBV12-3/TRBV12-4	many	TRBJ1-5	CASRPDRGAYQPQHF
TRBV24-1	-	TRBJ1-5	CATSDLTYGYSNQPQHF
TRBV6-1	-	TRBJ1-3	CASSAWAVGNTIYF
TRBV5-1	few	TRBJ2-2	CASSLLAGVLTGELFF
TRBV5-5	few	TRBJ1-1	CASSLMNTEAFF
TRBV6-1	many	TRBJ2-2	CASSEALQNTGELFF
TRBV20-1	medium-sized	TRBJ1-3	CSARGAGNTIYF
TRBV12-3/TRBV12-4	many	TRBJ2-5	CASSFRTAVKTQYF
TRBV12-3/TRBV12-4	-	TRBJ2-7	CASSLRDRGYEQYF
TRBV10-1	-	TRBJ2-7	CASSVGSYEQYF
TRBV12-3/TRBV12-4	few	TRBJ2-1	CASSANSGYEQFF
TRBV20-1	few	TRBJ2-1	CSARDLASGSSYEQFF
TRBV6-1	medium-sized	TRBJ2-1	CASSQLAGISSEQFF
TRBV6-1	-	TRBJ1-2	CASSEVHGTYGYTF
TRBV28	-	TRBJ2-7	CASAGSSYEQYF
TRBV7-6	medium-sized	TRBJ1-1	CASSPRHGRRNTEAFF
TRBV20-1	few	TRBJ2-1	CSARDQRLAGYNEQFF
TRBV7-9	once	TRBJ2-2	CASSSVLRGAHTGELFF
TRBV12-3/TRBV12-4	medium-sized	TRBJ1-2	CASSIGSQNYGYTF
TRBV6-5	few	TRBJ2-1	CASSLTLAGPYNEQFF
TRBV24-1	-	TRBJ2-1	CATSREGWRNEQFF
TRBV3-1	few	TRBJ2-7	CASSQRTGSHEQYF
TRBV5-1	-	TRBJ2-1	CASSRRDRRSGRAYNEQLF
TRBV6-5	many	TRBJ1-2	CASSYGPYLYGYTF
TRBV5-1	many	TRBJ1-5	CARSEGGISQPQHF
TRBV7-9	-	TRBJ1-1	CASSLDQGSNTKAFF
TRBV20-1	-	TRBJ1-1	CSAREATGLTETFF
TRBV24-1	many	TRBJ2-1	CATSETGTSGRAISHYNEQFF
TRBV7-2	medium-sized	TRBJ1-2	CASSLRDQNYGYTF
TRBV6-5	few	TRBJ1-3	CASSPRQGSSGNTIYF
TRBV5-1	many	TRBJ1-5	CASSPGTGINQPQHF
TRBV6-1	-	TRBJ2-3	CASRLAADTQYF
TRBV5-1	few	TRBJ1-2	CASSFGDEGYTF
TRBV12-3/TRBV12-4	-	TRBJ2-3	CASSLAIAGGPGDTQYF
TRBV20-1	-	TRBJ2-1	CSALSFDEQFF
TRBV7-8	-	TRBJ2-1	CASRRSGANYNEQFF
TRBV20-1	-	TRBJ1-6	CSARGSGQTYNSPLHF
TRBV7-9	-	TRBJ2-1	CASSPPKPTSTRLNEQFF
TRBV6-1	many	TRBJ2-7	CASSDGTGGTYEQYF
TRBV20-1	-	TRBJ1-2	CSASARGSGYTF
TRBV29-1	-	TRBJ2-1	CSGMGLAGANEQFF
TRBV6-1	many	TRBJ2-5	CASSEAWQNQETQYF
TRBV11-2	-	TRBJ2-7	CASSFPELGYYEQYF
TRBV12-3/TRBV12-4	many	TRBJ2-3	CASSARPSTDTQYF
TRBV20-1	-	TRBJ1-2	CSASPGYGYTF
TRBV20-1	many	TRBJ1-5	CSALRQTNQPQHF
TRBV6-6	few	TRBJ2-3	CASSSLAGGDTQYF
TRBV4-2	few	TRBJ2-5	CASSQGDGERGETQYF